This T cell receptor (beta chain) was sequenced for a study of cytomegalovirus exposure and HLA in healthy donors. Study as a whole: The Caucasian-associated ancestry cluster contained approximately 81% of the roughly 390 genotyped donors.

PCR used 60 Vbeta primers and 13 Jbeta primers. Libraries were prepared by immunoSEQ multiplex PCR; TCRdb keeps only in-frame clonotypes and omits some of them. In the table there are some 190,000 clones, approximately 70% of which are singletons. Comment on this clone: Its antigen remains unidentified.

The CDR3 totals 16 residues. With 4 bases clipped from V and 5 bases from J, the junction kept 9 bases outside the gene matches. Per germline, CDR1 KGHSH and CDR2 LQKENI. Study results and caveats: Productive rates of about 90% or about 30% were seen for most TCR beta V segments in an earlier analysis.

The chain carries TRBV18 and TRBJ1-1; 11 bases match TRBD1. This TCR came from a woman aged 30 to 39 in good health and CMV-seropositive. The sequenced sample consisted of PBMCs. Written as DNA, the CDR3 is TGTGCCAGCTCACAACAACCGGGACAGGGGGGTACTGAAGCTTTCTTT. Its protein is CASSQQPGQGGTEAFF.